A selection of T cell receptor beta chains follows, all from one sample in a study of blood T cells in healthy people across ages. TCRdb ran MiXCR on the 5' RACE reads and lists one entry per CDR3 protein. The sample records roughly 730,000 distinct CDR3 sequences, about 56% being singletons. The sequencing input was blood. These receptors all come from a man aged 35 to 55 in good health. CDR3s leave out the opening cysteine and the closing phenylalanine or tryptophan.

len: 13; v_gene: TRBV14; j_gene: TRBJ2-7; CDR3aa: ASSRRQGAYYEQY
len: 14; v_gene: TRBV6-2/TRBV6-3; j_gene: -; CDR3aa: ASSYSQGSSYNEQY
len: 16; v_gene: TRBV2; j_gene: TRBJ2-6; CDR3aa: AGLGRTALSSGANVLT
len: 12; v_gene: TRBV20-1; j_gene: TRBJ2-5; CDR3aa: SAIIPGQGETQY
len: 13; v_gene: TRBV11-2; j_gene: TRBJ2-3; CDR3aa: ASSLDRGPRDTQY
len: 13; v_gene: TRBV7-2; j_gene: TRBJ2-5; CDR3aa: ASSRAGTREETQY
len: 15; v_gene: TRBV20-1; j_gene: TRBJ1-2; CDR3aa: SARIMGQGGGNYGYT
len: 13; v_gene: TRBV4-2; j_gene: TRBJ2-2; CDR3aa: ASSHRDGAWGELF
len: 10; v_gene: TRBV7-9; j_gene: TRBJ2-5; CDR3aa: ASSLAFRGQY
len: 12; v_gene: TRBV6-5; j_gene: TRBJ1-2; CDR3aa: ASSSTGRRDGYT
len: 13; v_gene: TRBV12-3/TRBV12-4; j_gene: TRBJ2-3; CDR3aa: ASRAGLAFTDTQY
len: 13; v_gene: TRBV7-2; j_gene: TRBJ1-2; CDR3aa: ASSIGTGDWQGYT
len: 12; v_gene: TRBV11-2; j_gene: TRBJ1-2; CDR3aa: ASSSGLLGYDYT
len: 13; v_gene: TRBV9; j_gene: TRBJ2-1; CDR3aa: ASKTGTAGVGEQF
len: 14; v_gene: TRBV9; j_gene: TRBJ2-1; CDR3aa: ASSVPTSGGGNEQF